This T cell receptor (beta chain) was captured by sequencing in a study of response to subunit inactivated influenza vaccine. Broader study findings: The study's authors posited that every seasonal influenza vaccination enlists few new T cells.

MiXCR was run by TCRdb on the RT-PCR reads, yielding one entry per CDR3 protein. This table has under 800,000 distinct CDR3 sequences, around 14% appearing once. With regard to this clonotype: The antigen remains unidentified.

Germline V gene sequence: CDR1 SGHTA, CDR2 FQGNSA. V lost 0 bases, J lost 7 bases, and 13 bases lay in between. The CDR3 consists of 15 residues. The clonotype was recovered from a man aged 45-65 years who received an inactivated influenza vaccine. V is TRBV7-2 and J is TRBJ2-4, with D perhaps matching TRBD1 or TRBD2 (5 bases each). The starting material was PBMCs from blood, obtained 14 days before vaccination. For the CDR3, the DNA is TGTGCCAGCAGCTTAGCGGGGCTAGCACTCAACATTCAGTACTTC. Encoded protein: CASSLAGLALNIQYF.